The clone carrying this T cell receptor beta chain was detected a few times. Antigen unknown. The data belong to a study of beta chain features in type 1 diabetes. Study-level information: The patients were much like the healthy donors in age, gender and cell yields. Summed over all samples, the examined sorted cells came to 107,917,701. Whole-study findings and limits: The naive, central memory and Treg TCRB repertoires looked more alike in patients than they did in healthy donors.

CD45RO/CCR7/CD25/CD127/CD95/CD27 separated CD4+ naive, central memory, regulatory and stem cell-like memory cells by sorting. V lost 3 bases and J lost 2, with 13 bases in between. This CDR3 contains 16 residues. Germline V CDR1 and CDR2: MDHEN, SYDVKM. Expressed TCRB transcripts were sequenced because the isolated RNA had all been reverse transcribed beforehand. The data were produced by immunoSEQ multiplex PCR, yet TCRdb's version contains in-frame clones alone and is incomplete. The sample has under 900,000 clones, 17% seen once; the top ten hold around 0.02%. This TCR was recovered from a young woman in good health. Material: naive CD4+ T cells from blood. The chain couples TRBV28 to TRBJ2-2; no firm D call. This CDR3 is CASSLDRVHNTGELFF. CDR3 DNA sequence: TGTGCCAGCAGTTTGGATCGGGTCCACAACACCGGGGAGCTGTTTTTT.